The present entry profiles one T cell receptor beta chain with its context. Its target is not known. Production of TCR beta cDNA used around 0.45 ug total RNA together with a constant-region primer. Modified slightly, ARM-PCR produced TCR beta libraries over three nested multiplex PCR rounds. Two initial PCR rounds of about 9 cycles each paired TRBV1-TRBV30 forward primers with a C-beta reverse primer. TCRdb itself ran the multiplex PCR reads through MiXCR, one entry per CDR3 protein. The data show 180,000 or so distinct CDR3 sequences, roughly 60% seen once. This specimen belongs to a study of tumor-infiltrating lymphocytes in primary liver carcinoma. Blood RNA originated from unsorted whole blood, with germline DNA additionally extracted. An approximately 4.3-milliliter peripheral blood sample was collected before surgery. The V and J ends lost 0 bases and 10 bases respectively, with 19 bases between them. The CDR3 sequence is 15 residues long. Germline values: CDR1 MNHEY, CDR2 SVGAGI.

General study results and limits: Tumor specimens were characterized by a significantly higher top-250-clone fraction than blood (p = 0.039).

The sequence was obtained from a middle-aged man with primary liver carcinoma and hepatitis B virus infection. The V gene is TRBV6-5, the J gene TRBJ2-7; tentatively, D is TRBD1 (6 bases). Sequenced material: peripheral blood. CDR3 in amino acids: CASSYSGLGAGEQYF. The CDR3 DNA follows: TGTGCCAGCAGTTACTCTGGTCTGGGGGCGGGTGAACAGTACTTC.